This paragraph reports one T cell receptor (beta chain). In the authors' methods: Amplified reference gene primers provided the basis for estimating nucleated cell counts. Only in-frame clones appear in the TCRdb table, and some are missing; sequencing was by immunoSEQ multiplex PCR. V, J and clone size are taken as reported in that table, and D and trimming were inferred from the DNA itself. The sample shows 70,000 to 80,000 clones, around 80% of them seen only once. This sample is part of a study of blood T cell repertoires in COVID-19. Study information: Italy, Spain and the United States were the sources of the convalescent and acute COVID-19 samples. T cells, B-cell-depleted T cells, or PBMCs provided the cDNA or gDNA that served as material.

Germline assignment: CDR1 SGDLS and CDR2 YYNGEE. The CDR3 consists of 15 residues. V shed 4 bases and J 6 bases; nucleotides not matched to a gene: 12. The chain joins TRBV9 to TRBJ2-7; 8 nucleotides line up with TRBD1. The sample comprised peripheral blood. This sequence originates from a woman at least 80 years old with acute or convalescent COVID-19. CDR3 sequence: CASSPRQGAAGEQYF. The CDR3 region has the DNA TGTGCCAGCAGCCCTCGGCAGGGGGCGGCAGGCGAGCAGTACTTC.